Here is one T cell receptor beta chain with its context. The table came from immunoSEQ multiplex PCR; TCRdb's copy has only in-frame clones and leaves some out. The data show around 250,000 clones, 90% seen once. The data were obtained in a study of cytomegalovirus exposure and HLA in healthy donors. CDR3 size: 12 residues. V was pared by 4 bases and J by 5 bases, with 2 bases of the junction left unmatched. Looked up from germline, CDR1 is SEHNR and CDR2 is FQNEAQ (reference sequence). The chain combines TRBV7-9 with TRBJ2-7; TRBD1 agrees at 7 bases. The TCR was taken from a woman between 18 and 30 years old in good health and CMV-seronegative. The sequencing sample was made of PBMCs. The CDR3, as DNA: TGTGCCAGCAGCTCACAGGGGAACGAGCAGTACTTC. Translating it yields CASSSQGNEQYF.